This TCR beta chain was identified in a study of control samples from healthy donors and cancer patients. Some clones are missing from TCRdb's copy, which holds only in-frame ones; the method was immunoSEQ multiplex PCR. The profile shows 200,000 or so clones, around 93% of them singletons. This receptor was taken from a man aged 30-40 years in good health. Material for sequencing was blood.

The CDR3 sequence is CAISSDRVLDNSPLHF. The CDR3 DNA is TGTGCCATCAGCTCGGACAGGGTTTTGGATAATTCACCCCTCCACTTT. The chain combines TRBV10-3 with TRBJ1-6; TRBD1 matches 8 bases. The CDR3 has 16 residues. V was pared by 6 bases and J by 5 bases, with 9 bases of the junction left unmatched. Per the germline V gene, CDR1 is ENHRY and CDR2 is SYGVKD.